The 19 T cell receptor beta chains given below trace back to one sample, sequenced in a study of blood T cells in healthy people across ages. The second PCR ran about 6 to 11 cycles with a sample-barcoded 5' primer and J-beta primers. TCRdb fed the 5' RACE reads into MiXCR, producing one record per CDR3 protein. The sample holds 1.8 million or so distinct CDR3 sequences, about 39% seen once. The specimen was blood. The receptors were gathered from a human donor in good health.

DNA for the CDR3: TGTGCCAGCAGTGAAGGACGGCGGAGGGGAACTGAAGCTTTCTTT. Amino acids: CASSEGRRRGTEAFF. The chain joins TRBV6-1 to TRBJ1-1, with a weak D call TRBD1 (5 bases). CDR1 is MNHNS and CDR2 is SASEGT in the germline V gene. Trimming removed 1 base at V and 5 bases at J, with 14 bases between. This CDR3 region has 15 residues.

J is TRBJ1-2 and V is TRBV27; D call uncertain. Trimming left V 6 bases short and J 9 bases short, with 20 bases between. This CDR3 is built from 14 residues. Germline CDR1 MNHEY, CDR2 SMNVEV (reference sequence). The CDR3 protein is CASSPVAQLWSYTF. The CDR3 region has the DNA TGTGCCAGCAGCCCCGTTGCGCAGCTTTGGAGCTACACCTTC.

The sample holds a few counts of this clonotype. The chain uses TRBV12-3 or TRBV12-4 and TRBJ2-5; the D gene is possibly TRBD1 (6 bases). The J call may be incorrect, as the DNA end agrees better with TRBJ2-7. This CDR3 is built from 14 residues. CDR3 sequence (DNA): TGTGCCAGCAGTTCCTGGACAGCTACCTACGAGCAGTACTTC. The encoded protein is CASSSWTATYEQYF.

This clonotype occurred a few times. The chain combines TRBV12-3 or TRBV12-4 with TRBJ2-4, with D unresolved. The CDR3 spans 12 residues. V was shortened by 1 base and J by 9 bases, with 7 bases between the two germline ends. CDR3 nucleotide sequence: TGTGCCAGCAGTTTAGACTCGCGCATTCAGTACTTC. It encodes CASSLDSRIQYF.

The J gene is TRBJ2-1, the V gene TRBV12-3 or TRBV12-4, with D perhaps being TRBD1 or TRBD2 (5 bases each). V lost 4 bases, J lost 1 base, and 14 bases lay in between. The CDR3 spans 16 residues. The chain's CDR3 is CASSSFAGSSYNEQFF. CDR3 DNA: TGTGCCAGCAGTTCTTTCGCAGGGAGTTCCTACAATGAGCAGTTCTTC.

The table lists this clonotype with a few counts. V usage is TRBV15 and J usage is TRBJ1-1; possible D gene TRBD1, 5 bases. The CDR3 has 13 amino acids. The germline gives CDR1 LNHNV, CDR2 YYDKDF (reference sequence). Trimming cost V 2 bases and J 2 bases, with 6 bases left between them. The CDR3 region is CATSRQGNTEAFF. The CDR3 DNA sequence: TGTGCCACCAGCAGACAGGGTAACACTGAAGCTTTCTTT.

The CDR3 nucleotides are TGTGCCAGCAGTTACATAAGGTTGGGCGAGCAGTACTTC. Translating gives CASSYIRLGEQYF. The rearrangement links TRBV6-6 to TRBJ2-7; D call uncertain. The CDR3 consists of 13 residues. The V and J ends lost 2 bases and 6 bases respectively, with 11 bases between them. The germline gives CDR1 MNHNY, CDR2 SVGAGI (reference sequence).

The genes are TRBV13 and TRBJ1-1; maybe TRBD1 (5 bases). Germline CDR1 is PRHDT and CDR2 is FYEKMQ (reference sequence). With 3 bases removed from V and 10 bases from J, the gap between germline ends came to 15 bases. The CDR3 is made up of 13 amino acids. CDR3 protein: CASSLRGTAVAFF. DNA of the CDR3: TGTGCCAGCAGCTTGCGTGGGACGGCCGTAGCTTTCTTT.

This clonotype was counted a few times. The chain employs TRBV6-5 and TRBJ1-1, with D unclear. With 8 bases removed from V and 1 base from J, the gap between germline ends came to 11 bases. The germline V gene encodes CDR1 MNHEY and CDR2 SVGAGI. This CDR3 spans 13 amino acids. CDR3 sequence reads: CASRAWGNTEAFF. The CDR3 DNA reads as TGTGCCAGCCGGGCGTGGGGGAACACTGAAGCTTTCTTT.

V is TRBV5-1 and J is TRBJ2-5, with a possible D match to TRBD1 (6 bases). The better agreement between TRBJ2-7 and the DNA end casts doubt on the J call. Germline V gene data show CDR1 as SGHRS and CDR2 as YFSETQ. The CDR3 extends over 13 amino acids. The CDR3 coding sequence is TGCGCCAGCAGCCCCGAGACAGGCTACGAGCAGTACTTC. Translation gives CASSPETGYEQYF.

Worth noting for this clonotype: Since the CDR3 does not end with the conserved phenylalanine or tryptophan, this likely comes from a read error. The DNA for the CDR3 is TGTGCCAGCAGGGCCTACGGCGTCCCCACAGATACGCAGTATTTG. Its translation is CASRAYGVPTDTQYL. The rearrangement uses TRBV12-3 or TRBV12-4 and TRBJ1-5; D is undetermined. The J call is uncertain, as TRBJ2-3 better fits the DNA end. The CDR3 is 15 amino acids.

This clonotype was recorded many times. The rearrangement uses TRBV10-3 and TRBJ2-7; weak D call: TRBD1 (6 bases). CDR1 ENHRY and CDR2 SYGVKD come from the germline V gene. Trimming removed 10 bases from V and 0 bases from J, with 10 bases in between. The CDR3 is 12 residues long. The CDR3 DNA is TGTGCCACCGGACAGAGCTCCTACGAGCAGTACTTC. This translates into CATGQSSYEQYF.

The sample holds a few counts of this clonotype. V and J are TRBV9 and TRBJ2-1; perhaps TRBD2 as D (6 bases). The CDR3 totals 17 residues. CDR1 and CDR2 from the germline V gene are SGDLS and YYNGEE. Trimming pared 0 bases from V and 4 bases from J, leaving 17 bases between. For the CDR3, the DNA is TGTGCCAGCAGCGTAGCTACATCTCTAGCGCCATACAATGAGCAGTTCTTC. It is translated as CASSVATSLAPYNEQFF.

This clonotype was counted between two and nine times. V is TRBV24-1 and J is TRBJ2-3; tentatively, D is TRBD2 (5 bases). CDR3 length equals 14 residues. Trimming left V 5 bases short and J 1 base short, with 9 bases between. Germline CDR1 is KGHDR and CDR2 is SFDVKD. Written as DNA, the CDR3 is TGTGCCACCAGTGGGCTAGCCGGCACAGATACGCAGTATTTT. It encodes CATSGLAGTDTQYF.

This sequence joins TRBV6-6 and TRBJ1-1; 7 bases are a match to TRBD1. After removal of 7 bases from V and 4 bases from J, the junction contained 9 bases not matched to a gene. The CDR3 runs to 14 residues. The germline V gene encodes CDR1 MNHNY and CDR2 SVGAGI (reference sequence). The CDR3 coding sequence is TGTGCCAGCACCCAAGGGGGCGGGGGCACTGAAGCTTTCTTT. It specifies CASTQGGGGTEAFF.

This clonotype appeared a single time. The rearrangement links TRBV2 to TRBJ2-4; D is perhaps TRBD2 (6 bases). Judging by the DNA end, TRBJ2-7 fits better; the J call may be wrong. Per germline, CDR1 SNHLY and CDR2 FYNNEI. The CDR3 extends over 12 amino acids. CDR3 nucleotides: TGTGCCAGTCGGGAGCGGGTCTACGAGCAGTACTTC. The encoded protein is CASRERVYEQYF.

V is TRBV5-1 and J is TRBJ2-1; the D is unclear. Trimming removed 4 bases at V and 8 bases at J, with 10 bases between. CDR1 and CDR2 (germline): SGHRS, YFSETQ. The CDR3 extends over 12 amino acids. The CDR3 region has the DNA TGCGCCAGCAGCCCCCCTAGGGATGAGCAGTTCTTC. Protein sequence: CASSPPRDEQFF.

The chain links TRBV6-6 to TRBJ2-5, with 12 bases identical to TRBD1. TRBJ2-7 matches the DNA end more closely, so the J call is doubtful. This CDR3 contains 16 residues. The germline V gene encodes CDR1 MNHNY and CDR2 SVGAGI (reference sequence). For the CDR3, the DNA is TGTGCCAGCAGTTTGCCGGGACAGGGGGCTTTCGACGAGCAGTACTTC. Its translation is CASSLPGQGAFDEQYF.

In its sample, this clonotype was seen once. V usage is TRBV3-1 and J usage is TRBJ2-5, with 7 positions matching TRBD1. TRBJ2-7 matches the DNA end more closely, so the J call is doubtful. The CDR3 length is 16 residues. Germline CDR1 LGHDT, CDR2 YNNKEL (reference sequence). The chain's CDR3 is CASSPGLAGGFHEQYF. The CDR3 DNA reads as TGTGCCAGCAGCCCAGGGTTGGCAGGGGGTTTCCACGAGCAGTACTTC.